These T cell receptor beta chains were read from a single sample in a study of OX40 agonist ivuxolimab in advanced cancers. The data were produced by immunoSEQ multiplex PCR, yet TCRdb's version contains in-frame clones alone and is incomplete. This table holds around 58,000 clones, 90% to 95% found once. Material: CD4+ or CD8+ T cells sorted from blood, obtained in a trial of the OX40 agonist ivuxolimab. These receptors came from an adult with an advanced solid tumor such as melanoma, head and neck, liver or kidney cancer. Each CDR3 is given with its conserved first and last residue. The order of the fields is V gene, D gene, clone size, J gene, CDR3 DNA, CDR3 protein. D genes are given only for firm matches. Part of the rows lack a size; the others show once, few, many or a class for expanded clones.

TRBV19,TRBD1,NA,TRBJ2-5,TGTGCCAGTAGTGGGGTTCCCCCGGGACAGGGAGGCCAAGAGACCCAGTACTTC,CASSGVPPGQGGQETQYF
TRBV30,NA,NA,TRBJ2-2,TGTGCCTGGGAGTTCTTCACCGGGGAGCTGTTTTTT,CAWEFFTGELFF
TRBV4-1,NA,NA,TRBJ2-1,TGCGCCAGCAGCCAGACCGAACATGAGCAGTTCTTC,CASSQTEHEQFF
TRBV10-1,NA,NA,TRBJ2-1,TGCGCCAGCAGCCCCGCGGCCAGGTTGGGCAATGAGCAGTTCTTC,CASSPAARLGNEQFF
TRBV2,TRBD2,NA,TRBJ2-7,TGTGCCAGCAGCGCGTCGGGGGGGGCGCTCAGCGAGCAGTACTTC,CASSASGGALSEQYF
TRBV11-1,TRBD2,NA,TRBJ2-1,TGTGCCAGCAGCTTAGAGGCGGGAGGGTTTGGAGATGAGCAGTTCTTC,CASSLEAGGFGDEQFF
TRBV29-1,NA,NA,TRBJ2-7,TGCAGCGTCCATACAGGGTCCTCCTACGAGCAGTACTTC,CSVHTGSSYEQYF
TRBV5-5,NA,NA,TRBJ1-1,TGTGCCAGCAGCTTGGCCGCCAGGGGAAGGCCGGAAGCTTTCTTT,CASSLAARGRPEAFF
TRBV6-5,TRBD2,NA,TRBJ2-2,TGTGCCAGCAGTTTTCTAGCGGGCCGAAACACCGGGGAGCTGTTTTTT,CASSFLAGRNTGELFF
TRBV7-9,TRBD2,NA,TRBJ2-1,TGTGCCAGCAGCCCTGGTGTGGATAGCGGGAGTTTCGGTGAGCAGTTCTTC,CASSPGVDSGSFGEQFF
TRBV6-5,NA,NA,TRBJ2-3,TGTGCCAGCAGTTATATGTCTAGCGGCACAGATACGCAGTATTTT,CASSYMSSGTDTQYF
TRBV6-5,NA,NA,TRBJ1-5,TGTGCCAGCAGCCTCCGGGCGGATAGCAATCAGCCCCAGCATTTT,CASSLRADSNQPQHF
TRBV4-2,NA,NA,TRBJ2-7,TGTGCCAGCAGCCAAGAGGCTTCGTCGCCCTACGAGCAGTACTTC,CASSQEASSPYEQYF
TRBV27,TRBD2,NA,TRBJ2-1,TGTGCCAGCAGTTCGCTAGCGGGGTACAATGAGCAGTTCTTC,CASSSLAGYNEQFF
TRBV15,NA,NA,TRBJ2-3,TGTGCCACCAGCCTTCAGTGGGGGGATACGCAGTATTTT,CATSLQWGDTQYF
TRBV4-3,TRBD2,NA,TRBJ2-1,TGCGCCAGCAGCCCGTACAGCGGGAGAGGGGTCAATGAGCAGTTCTTC,CASSPYSGRGVNEQFF
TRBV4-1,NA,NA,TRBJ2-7,TGCGCCAGCAGCCAAGATTGGGGGGTGGGCGAGCAGTACTTC,CASSQDWGVGEQYF
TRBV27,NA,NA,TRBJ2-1,TGTGCCAGCAGTTTAAGGGGCTACAATGAGCAGTTCTTC,CASSLRGYNEQFF
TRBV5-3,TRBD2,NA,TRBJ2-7,TGTGCCAGAAGCTACCATAGCGGGGCCTCCTACGAGCAGTACTTC,CARSYHSGASYEQYF
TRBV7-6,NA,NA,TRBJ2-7,TGTGCCAGCAGCTTAAGTCAGTCGTACGAGCAGTACTTC,CASSLSQSYEQYF
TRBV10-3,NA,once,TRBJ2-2,TGTGCCATCAGTGAGTCGGGTCCCGCCGGGGAGCTGTTTTTT,CAISESGPAGELFF
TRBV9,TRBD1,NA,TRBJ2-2,TGTGCCAGCAGCCCCCGGGACAGGGGGCGCATGGAGCTCTGGAACACCGGGGAGCTGTTTTTT,CASSPRDRGRMELWNTGELFF
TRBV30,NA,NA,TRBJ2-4,TGTGCCTGCCTAACGGAGGATACGGACATTCAGTACTTC,CACLTEDTDIQYF
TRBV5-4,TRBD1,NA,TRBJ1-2,TGTGCCAGCAGCTTGAATTTTGCCCTCGGACAGGGGGCGGACTATGGCTACACCTTC,CASSLNFALGQGADYGYTF
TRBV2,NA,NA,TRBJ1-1,TGTGCCAGCAGTGAAGTAGGACTCCTTAACACTGAAGCTTTCTTT,CASSEVGLLNTEAFF
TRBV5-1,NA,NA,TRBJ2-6,TGCGCCAGCAGCTCTAACCTACTCACATCTGGGGCCAACGTCCTGACTTTC,CASSSNLLTSGANVLTF
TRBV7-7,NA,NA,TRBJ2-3,TGTGCTAGCAGCCCCGGAGGGACAGCCACAGATACGCAGTATTTT,CASSPGGTATDTQYF
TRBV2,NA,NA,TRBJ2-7,TGTGCCAGCACCCCAGCTGGGGGCGTAACCTACGAGCAGTACTTC,CASTPAGGVTYEQYF
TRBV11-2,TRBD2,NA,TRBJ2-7,TGTGCCAGCAGCCCACTGACTAGCGGGTACTACGAGCAGTACTTC,CASSPLTSGYYEQYF
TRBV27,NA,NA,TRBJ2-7,TGTGCCAGCAGTTTAACAGGGCCGTACGAGCAGTACTTC,CASSLTGPYEQYF
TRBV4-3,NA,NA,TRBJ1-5,TGCGCCAGCAGCCAAGATTATAGCAATCAGCCCCAGCATTTT,CASSQDYSNQPQHF
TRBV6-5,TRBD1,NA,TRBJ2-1,TGTGCCAGCAGTCCCGGGACAGGGTCTGAGCAGTTCTTC,CASSPGTGSEQFF
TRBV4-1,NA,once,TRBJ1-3,TGCGCCAGCAGCCCCCTAGGAATCGACTCTGGAAACACCATATATTTT,CASSPLGIDSGNTIYF
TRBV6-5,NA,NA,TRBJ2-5,TGTGCCAGCAGTTACTCGACGGTACCTGGTCATGACCAGTACTTC,CASSYSTVPGHDQYF
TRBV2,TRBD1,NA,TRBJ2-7,TGTGCCAGCAGTCAGACAGGGGGCGCGGGGTCGGAGCAGTACTTC,CASSQTGGAGSEQYF
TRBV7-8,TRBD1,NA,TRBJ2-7,TGTGCCAGCAGCTCCGGGACAGGGGGGTCCGAGCAGTACTTC,CASSSGTGGSEQYF
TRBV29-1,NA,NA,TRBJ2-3,TGCAGCGTTGAATTAGCGATCCGGACAGATACGCAGTATTTT,CSVELAIRTDTQYF
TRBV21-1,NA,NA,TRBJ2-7,TGTGCCAGCAGCGCCGACCCGGGACAGGGCTACGAGCAGTACTTC,CASSADPGQGYEQYF
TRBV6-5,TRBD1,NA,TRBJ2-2,TGTGCCAGCAGGAAGGGGGCTTACACCGGGGAGCTGTTTTTT,CASRKGAYTGELFF
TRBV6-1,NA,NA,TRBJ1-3,TGTGCCAGCAAGGACGGCTCTGGAAACACCATATATTTT,CASKDGSGNTIYF
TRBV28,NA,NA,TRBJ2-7,TGTGCCAGCGGAGACGGCTACGAGCAGTACTTC,CASGDGYEQYF
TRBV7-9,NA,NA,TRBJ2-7,TGTGCCAGCAGCTTTAGGTCTGACGAGCAGTACTTC,CASSFRSDEQYF
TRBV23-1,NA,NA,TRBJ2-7,TGCGCCAGCAGTCAATCTGGAGGGAGAGGTTACGAGCAGTACTTC,CASSQSGGRGYEQYF
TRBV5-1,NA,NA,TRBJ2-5,TGCGCCAGCAGATTAGTCGGGGGAATTGACCAAGAGACCCAGTACTTC,CASRLVGGIDQETQYF
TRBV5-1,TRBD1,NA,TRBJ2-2,TGCGCCAGTAGACCTCAGGACAGGGGACGCACCGGGGAGCTGTTTTTT,CASRPQDRGRTGELFF
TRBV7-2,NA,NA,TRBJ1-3,TGTGCCAGCAGCTTATGGGGGGAGAGCTCTGGAAACACCATATATTTT,CASSLWGESSGNTIYF
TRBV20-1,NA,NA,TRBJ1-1,TGCAGTGTCGGCACTGAAGCTTTCTTT,CSVGTEAFF
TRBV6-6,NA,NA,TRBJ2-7,TGTGCCAGCAGTAACAGGAGAGGTACCTACGAGCAGTACTTC,CASSNRRGTYEQYF
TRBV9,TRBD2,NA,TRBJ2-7,TGTGCCAGCAGCCCCGGGGGGAGCGGCTACGAGCAGTACTTC,CASSPGGSGYEQYF
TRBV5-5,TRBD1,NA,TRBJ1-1,TGTGCCAGCAGCCCGCGGACAGGGGTGAACACTGAAGCTTTCTTT,CASSPRTGVNTEAFF
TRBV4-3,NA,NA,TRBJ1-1,TGCGCCAGCAGCCATGGGGTCATGAACACTGAAGCTTTCTTT,CASSHGVMNTEAFF
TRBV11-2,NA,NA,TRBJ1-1,TGTGCCAGCAGCTTAGAAGGGACACCGGTGGTAAACACTGAAGCTTTCTTT,CASSLEGTPVVNTEAFF
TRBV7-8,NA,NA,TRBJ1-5,TGTGCCAGCAGCTCCCTGGGGCAAAATCAGCCCCAGCATTTT,CASSSLGQNQPQHF
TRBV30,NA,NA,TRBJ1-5,TGTGCCTGGAGCGACACCAATCAGCCCCAGCATTTT,CAWSDTNQPQHF
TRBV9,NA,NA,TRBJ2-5,TGTGCCAGCGCGATCCCGTACTTC,CASAIPYF
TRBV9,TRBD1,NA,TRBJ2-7,TGTGCCAGCAGCGCACCCGGGACAGTCGAGCAGTACTTC,CASSAPGTVEQYF
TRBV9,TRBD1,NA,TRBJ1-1,TGTGCCAGCAGCGAAGGCGGACAGGTGAACACTGAAGCTTTCTTT,CASSEGGQVNTEAFF
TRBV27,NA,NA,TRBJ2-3,TGTGCCAGCAGTTTATCGAGAGGAACTCGCCATACGCAGTATTTT,CASSLSRGTRHTQYF